The next 9 T cell receptor beta chains were all read from a single sample in a study of identifying expanded T cells in peripheral blood. This table comes from immunoSEQ multiplex PCR, and its TCRdb copy is limited to in-frame clones, with some not included. The repertoire consists of about 78,000 clones, with about four fifths occurring once and the leading ten covering 18%. Sequenced sample: blood. All receptors derive from a person aged 18 to 75 in good health.

Written as DNA, the CDR3 is TGTGCCAGCAGCTCGGGACTAGCGGGAGAGACCCAGTACTTC. Amino acid sequence: CASSSGLAGETQYF. This sequence joins TRBV11-2 and TRBJ2-5; 12 bases map to TRBD2. CDR1 SGHAT and CDR2 FQNNGV come from the germline V gene. Germline trimming cut 4 bases from V and 4 bases from J; bases unmatched to any gene: 1. This CDR3 region has 14 residues. Filled out from reference TRBV11-2 and TRBJ2-5, the complete variable domain reads EAGVAQSPRYKIIEKRQSVAFWCNPISGHATLYWYQQILGQGPKLLIQFQNNGVVDDSQLPKDRFSAERLKGVDSTLKIQPAKLEDSAVYLCASSSGLAGETQYFGPGTRLLVL.

The DNA of the CDR3 is TGTGCCAGCAGTTCTACAGGGAATACGCAGTATTTT. Translation gives CASSSTGNTQYF. This rearrangement joins TRBV27 to TRBJ2-3; weak D call: TRBD1 (6 bases). Trimming took off 4 bases at V and 7 bases at J, with 9 bases between the two ends. Germline values: CDR1 MNHEY, CDR2 SMNVEV (reference sequence). CDR3 length: 12 amino acids.

V and J are TRBV9 and TRBJ2-5; D is possibly TRBD1 (5 bases). The CDR3 covers 14 residues. Trimming left V 4 bases short and J 0 bases short, with 10 bases between. The germline V gene has CDR1 SGDLS and CDR2 YYNGEE. The CDR3 is CASSITGYQETQYF. The CDR3 bases are TGTGCCAGCAGCATAACAGGTTACCAAGAGACCCAGTACTTC.

V gene TRBV6-1 combines with J gene TRBJ2-3; the match to TRBD1 covers 7 bases. V shed 3 bases and J 1 base; nucleotides not matched to a gene: 4. The CDR3 has 15 amino acids. Germline CDR1 and CDR2: MNHNS and SASEGT. The chain's CDR3 is CASSDGTAGTDTQYF. For the CDR3, the DNA is TGTGCCAGCAGTGATGGGACAGCTGGCACAGATACGCAGTATTTT.

The chain employs TRBV5-1 and TRBJ1-1; TRBD1 matches 7 bases. The V and J ends lost 4 bases and 8 bases, in that order; junction bases with no gene match: 2. CDR1 is SGHRS and CDR2 is YFSETQ in the germline V gene. This CDR3 is built from 11 residues. CDR3 protein: CASSGQEEAFF. CDR3 in DNA: TGCGCCAGCAGCGGACAGGAAGAAGCTTTCTTT. Variable domain in full (rest from reference TRBV5-1 and TRBJ1-1): KAGVTQTPRYLIKTRGQQVTLSCSPISGHRSVSWYQQTPGQGLQFLFEYFSETQRNKGNFPGRFSGRQFSNSRSEMNVSTLELGDSALYLCASSGQEEAFFGQGTRLTVV.

The chain combines TRBV28 with TRBJ2-2; D unresolved. The V end was cut by 3 bases, the J end by 6 bases, with 8 bases between. This CDR3 is 13 amino acids long. CDR1 MDHEN and CDR2 SYDVKM come from the germline V gene. The DNA of the CDR3 is TGTGCCAGCAGTTTGCCCCCCCCCGGGGAGCTGTTTTTT. It yields the protein CASSLPPPGELFF.

The chain is built from TRBV11-2 and TRBJ1-2; D possibly corresponds to TRBD1 (6 bases). The length of the CDR3 is 16 residues. Germline V CDR1 and CDR2: SGHAT, FQNNGV. Trimming took 9 bases from V and 3 from J, leaving 23 bases between them. CDR3 in DNA: TGTGCCAGTCGAGGGGGAACGGAAGGGGAGGACTATGGCTACACCTTC. It yields the protein CASRGGTEGEDYGYTF. Looking up the rest from reference TRBV11-2 and TRBJ1-2 gives the full variable domain: EAGVAQSPRYKIIEKRQSVAFWCNPISGHATLYWYQQILGQGPKLLIQFQNNGVVDDSQLPKDRFSAERLKGVDSTLKIQPAKLEDSAVYLCASRGGTEGEDYGYTFGSGTRLTVV.

V and J are TRBV25-1 and TRBJ2-6; D is ambiguous. In germline, CDR1 is MGHDK, CDR2 SYGVNS. Trimming removed 0 bases from V and 0 bases from J, with 9 bases in between. The CDR3 is 17 residues long. CDR3 coding DNA: TGTGCCAGCAGTGAATATCGGCAAGCCTCTGGGGCCAACGTCCTGACTTTC. Its protein is CASSEYRQASGANVLTF.

V usage is TRBV28 and J usage is TRBJ2-7, with 9 positions matching TRBD2. This CDR3 has 15 amino acids. Germline V CDR1 and CDR2: MDHEN, SYDVKM. V was clipped by 6 bases and J by 1 base; unmatched bases: 7. The CDR3 DNA follows: TGTGCCAGCAGGCTACCGGGACTAGCATCCTACGAGCAGTACTTC. The encoded protein is CASRLPGLASYEQYF.